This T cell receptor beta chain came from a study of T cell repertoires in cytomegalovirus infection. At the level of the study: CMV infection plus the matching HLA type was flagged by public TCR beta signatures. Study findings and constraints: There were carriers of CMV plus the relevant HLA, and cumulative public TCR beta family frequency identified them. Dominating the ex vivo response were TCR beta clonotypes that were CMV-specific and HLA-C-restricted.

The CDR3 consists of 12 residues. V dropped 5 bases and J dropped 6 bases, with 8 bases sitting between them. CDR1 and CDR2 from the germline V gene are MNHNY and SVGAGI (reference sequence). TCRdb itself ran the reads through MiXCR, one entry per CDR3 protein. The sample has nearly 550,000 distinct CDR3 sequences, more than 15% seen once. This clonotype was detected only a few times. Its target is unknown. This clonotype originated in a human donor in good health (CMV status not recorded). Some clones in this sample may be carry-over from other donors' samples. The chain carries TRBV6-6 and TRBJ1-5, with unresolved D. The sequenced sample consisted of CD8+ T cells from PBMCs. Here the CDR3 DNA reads TGTGCCAGCAGTGGAGGGAGTCAGCCCCAGCATTTT. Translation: CASSGGSQPQHF.